The 24 T cell receptor beta chains given below trace back to one sample, sequenced in a study of cytomegalovirus exposure and HLA in healthy donors. 13 Jbeta primers and 60 Vbeta primers were used for the PCR. Assay: immunoSEQ multiplex PCR; the TCRdb copy retains only in-frame clones and omits some. The sample records fewer than 150,000 clones, around 74% being singletons. The source material was PBMCs. These receptors all stem from a man in his 60s in good health and CMV-seropositive.

The gene calls are TRBV5-1 and TRBJ2-6; possible D gene TRBD1, 6 bases. Germline V CDR1 and CDR2: SGHRS, YFSETQ. Trimming removed 7 bases at V and 2 bases at J, with 13 bases between. The CDR3 has 15 residues. The CDR3 spells CASGISGAGANVLTF. For the CDR3, the DNA is TGCGCCAGCGGAATTTCAGGGGCTGGGGCCAACGTCCTGACTTTC.

The V and J genes are TRBV5-1 and TRBJ2-5, with 7 nucleotides matching TRBD1. CDR1 SGHRS and CDR2 YFSETQ come from the germline V gene. The CDR3 has 13 residues. The V gene end was trimmed by 4 bases and the J gene end by 5 bases; junction bases not matched to a gene: 5. The CDR3 DNA reads as TGCGCCAGCAGCCGGGACAGCCGCGAGACCCAGTACTTC. Protein sequence: CASSRDSRETQYF.

V is TRBV27 and J is TRBJ2-7; the match to TRBD1 covers 9 bases. The germline V gene has CDR1 MNHEY and CDR2 SMNVEV (reference sequence). Unmatched junction bases numbered 7, after V lost 2 bases and J lost 5 bases. The CDR3 is 15 amino acids. CDR3 amino acids: CASSLLGQGTHEQYF. In DNA, the CDR3 is TGTGCCAGCAGTTTACTGGGACAGGGCACCCACGAGCAGTACTTC.

In its sample, this clone was seen a few times. The J gene is TRBJ2-5, the V gene TRBV2; D might be TRBD1 (5 bases). V lost 5 bases and J lost 5, with 15 bases in between. From germline, CDR1 is SNHLY and CDR2 FYNNEI. The CDR3 consists of 14 residues. For the CDR3, the DNA is TGTGCCAGCAGTCAGGCGGAACAGGCGGAGACCCAGTACTTC. It encodes CASSQAEQAETQYF. Based on the CDR3 plus reference TRBV2 and TRBJ2-5, the full variable domain is EPEVTQTPSHQVTQMGQEVILRCVPISNHLYFYWYRQILGQKVEFLVSFYNNEISEKSEIFDDQFSVERPDGSNFTLKIRSTKLEDSAMYFCASSQAEQAETQYFGPGTRLLVL.

The chain combines TRBV5-1 with TRBJ2-7; D might be TRBD1 (6 bases). This CDR3 has 13 residues. V lost 2 bases and J 2 bases, leaving 8 bases between the germline ends. The V gene's germline CDR1 is SGHRS and CDR2 YFSETQ. Here the CDR3 reads CASSLSGAYEQYF. The CDR3 bases are TGCGCCAGCAGCTTATCAGGGGCCTACGAGCAGTACTTC.

The rearrangement uses TRBV10-2 and TRBJ2-2; 7 bases align to TRBD1. This CDR3 region has 16 residues. The V gene end was trimmed by 0 bases and the J gene end by 5 bases; junction bases not matched to a gene: 6. Germline V CDR1 and CDR2: WSHSY, SAAADI. The CDR3 nucleotides are TGCGCCAGCAGTGAGTCGGGACAGCCGGGGACCGGGGAGCTGTTTTTT. Its translation: CASSESGQPGTGELFF.

The chain uses TRBV19 and TRBJ2-6; D gene unclear. V was clipped by 11 bases and J by 0 bases, with 14 bases between them. Per germline, CDR1 LNHDA and CDR2 SQIVND (reference sequence). The CDR3 is made up of 15 amino acids. In nucleotides, the CDR3 is TGTGCCGTCAACGCCCGTAGCTCTGGGGCCAACGTCCTGACTTTC. Residues: CAVNARSSGANVLTF.

The chain links TRBV19 to TRBJ2-2, with TRBD1 as a possible D gene (6 bases). V was trimmed by 0 bases and J by 5 bases, leaving 13 bases between them. The CDR3 contains 16 residues. Germline V gives CDR1 LNHDA, CDR2 SQIVND (reference sequence). In nucleotides, the CDR3 is TGTGCCAGTAGTATAGAGATACTAGGGGGAACCGGGGAGCTGTTTTTT. It translates to CASSIEILGGTGELFF. Looking up the rest from reference TRBV19 and TRBJ2-2 gives the full variable domain: DGGITQSPKYLFRKEGQNVTLSCEQNLNHDAMYWYRQDPGQGLRLIYYSQIVNDFQKGDIAEGYSVSREKKESFPLTVTSAQKNPTAFYLCASSIEILGGTGELFFGEGSRLTVL.

V usage is TRBV2 and J usage is TRBJ2-7, with a weak D call TRBD2 (6 bases). Germline assignment: CDR1 SNHLY and CDR2 FYNNEI. The length of the CDR3 is 12 residues. The V gene lost 8 bases and the J gene lost 2 bases, with 10 bases spanning the gap. The CDR3 here is CASGEAPYEQYF. The DNA of the CDR3 is TGTGCCAGCGGGGAGGCACCCTACGAGCAGTACTTC. The whole variable domain, filled in from reference TRBV2 and TRBJ2-7, reads EPEVTQTPSHQVTQMGQEVILRCVPISNHLYFYWYRQILGQKVEFLVSFYNNEISEKSEIFDDQFSVERPDGSNFTLKIRSTKLEDSAMYFCASGEAPYEQYFGPGTRLTVT.

The gene calls are TRBV18 and TRBJ1-4, with D possibly matching TRBD1 (6 bases). Germline CDR1 and CDR2: KGHSH and LQKENI. Trimming stripped 0 bases from V and 5 bases from J, with 16 bases between. There are 17 residues in the CDR3. The DNA for the CDR3 is TGTGCCAGCTCACCACCGGTGGGGGGGGCTCTAAATGAAAAACTGTTTTTT. It yields the protein CASSPPVGGALNEKLFF.

The chain employs TRBV19 and TRBJ2-7, with TRBD1 as a possible D gene (6 bases). The CDR3 is 16 residues long. Germline V CDR1 and CDR2: LNHDA, SQIVND (reference sequence). V was pared by 5 bases and J by 0 bases, with 17 bases between. CDR3 nucleotide sequence: TGTGCCAGTAGTCCTCACAGGGCTAAGATCTCCTACGAGCAGTACTTC. This sequence encodes CASSPHRAKISYEQYF.

The chain is built from TRBV6-1 and TRBJ1-1, with TRBD1 matching 7 bases. J was trimmed by 3 bases and V by 8 bases; bases with no gene match: 9. Germline V lookup: CDR1 MNHNS, CDR2 SASEGT. This CDR3 is built from 14 residues. As DNA, the CDR3 is TGTGCCAGCGGACAGACAGGGCAATACACTGAAGCTTTCTTT. Protein product: CASGQTGQYTEAFF.

This chain links TRBV6-1 with TRBJ2-7; 14 positions match TRBD2. The germline gives CDR1 MNHNS, CDR2 SASEGT. CDR3 length: 17 amino acids. The junction had 10 bases not matched to a gene; V was cut back by 4 bases and J by 5 bases. For the CDR3, the DNA is TGTGCCAGCAGTGGGGCAGGACTAGCGGGAGGCCCGGACGAGCAGTACTTC. Protein product: CASSGAGLAGGPDEQYF.

Of note for this clone: Other DNA sequences from this sample encode an identical CDR3 as well. J is TRBJ2-1 and V is TRBV6-5, with D perhaps TRBD1 (5 bases). This CDR3 is built from 14 residues. Trimming pared 5 bases from V and 0 bases from J, leaving 8 bases between. Per the germline V gene, CDR1 is MNHEY and CDR2 is SVGAGI. The CDR3 sequence: CASSRQSSYNEQFF. DNA for the CDR3: TGTGCCAGCAGTAGACAGAGCTCCTACAATGAGCAGTTCTTC.

The chain has TRBV5-1 and TRBJ2-7, with D perhaps matching TRBD1 (5 bases). CDR1 and CDR2 from the germline V gene are SGHRS and YFSETQ. V gave up 3 bases and J gave up 2 bases, with 15 bases separating them. The CDR3 spans 15 residues. CDR3 amino acids: CASSSPGQGAYEQYF. CDR3 sequence (DNA): TGCGCCAGCAGCTCCCCAGGGCAGGGTGCCTACGAGCAGTACTTC. The whole variable domain, remainder taken from reference TRBV5-1 and TRBJ2-7, is KAGVTQTPRYLIKTRGQQVTLSCSPISGHRSVSWYQQTPGQGLQFLFEYFSETQRNKGNFPGRFSGRQFSNSRSEMNVSTLELGDSALYLCASSSPGQGAYEQYFGPGTRLTVT.

The count of this clone is one. This chain uses TRBV19 with TRBJ1-5; D not resolved. Trimming cost V 10 bases and J 0 bases, with 19 bases left between them. Germline CDR1 LNHDA, CDR2 SQIVND (reference sequence). This CDR3 has 16 residues. As DNA, the CDR3 is TGTGCCACCAATAAAGTTCAGCGAAATAGCAATCAGCCCCAGCATTTT. This sequence encodes CATNKVQRNSNQPQHF.

This chain uses TRBV19 with TRBJ1-1; tentatively, D is TRBD1 (5 bases). V lost 1 base and J lost 1, with 10 bases in between. Germline assignment: CDR1 LNHDA and CDR2 SQIVND (reference sequence). The CDR3 has 15 residues. This CDR3 is CASSIGTGWNTEAFF. The DNA of the CDR3 is TGTGCCAGTAGTATAGGTACAGGATGGAACACTGAAGCTTTCTTT.

The J gene is TRBJ1-1, the V gene TRBV5-1, with 7 positions matching TRBD1. V dropped 5 bases and J dropped 0; count of bases not matched to a gene: 1. The CDR3 contains 13 residues. Germline lookup yields CDR1 SGHRS and CDR2 YFSETQ. For the CDR3, the DNA is TGCGCCAGCAGAGGACAGGTGAACACTGAAGCTTTCTTT. Translated, it gives CASRGQVNTEAFF.

V and J are TRBV9 and TRBJ2-1; TRBD1 is a possible D gene (5 bases). V was trimmed by 0 bases and J by 0 bases, leaving 10 bases between them. CDR3 size: 16 residues. Germline values: CDR1 SGDLS, CDR2 YYNGEE. CDR3 residues: CASSVEQARSYNEQFF. The DNA for the CDR3 is TGTGCCAGCAGCGTAGAACAGGCTCGCTCCTACAATGAGCAGTTCTTC.

The rearrangement links TRBV7-9 to TRBJ2-1, with TRBD2 matching 13 bases. This CDR3 is 15 amino acids long. V gave up 4 bases and J gave up 6 bases; unmatched junction bases: 3. Germline V gene data show CDR1 as SEHNR and CDR2 as FQNEAQ (reference sequence). CDR3 nucleotides: TGTGCCAGCAGCTGGACTAGCGGGAGTTTCAATGAGCAGTTCTTC. Translated: CASSWTSGSFNEQFF.

The chain combines TRBV11-2 with TRBJ2-7; D is unclear. Trimming took 5 bases from V and 5 from J, leaving 19 bases between them. Germline CDR1 is SGHAT and CDR2 is FQNNGV. The CDR3 sequence is 15 residues long. The DNA of the CDR3 is TGTGCCAGCAGCCGCCCATTAACAGTAAACGACGAGCAGTACTTC. Translating gives CASSRPLTVNDEQYF.

Only one count was recorded for this clone. This chain connects TRBV5-6 to TRBJ1-1; D possibly corresponds to TRBD1 (6 bases). Germline CDR1 reads SGHDT; CDR2 reads YYEEEE. Trimming pared 4 bases from V and 4 bases from J, leaving 17 bases between. This CDR3 spans 15 amino acids. Here the CDR3 reads CASSPSWDTTTEAFF. In nucleotides, the CDR3 is TGTGCCAGCAGCCCTTCGTGGGACACCACCACTGAAGCTTTCTTT.

V usage is TRBV2 and J usage is TRBJ2-3, with 7 bases aligning to TRBD1. Germline assignment: CDR1 SNHLY and CDR2 FYNNEI. The CDR3 has 13 residues. V dropped 3 bases and J dropped 10; count of bases not matched to a gene: 7. The CDR3 DNA reads as TGTGCCAGCAGTGACCCCGACAGGGAACCGCAGTATTTT. Translating it yields CASSDPDREPQYF.

This chain links TRBV28 with TRBJ2-3; D perhaps matches TRBD2 (6 bases). Germline loops: CDR1 MDHEN, CDR2 SYDVKM. V shed 6 bases and J shed 1 base, with 11 bases lying between them. The CDR3 loop spans 14 amino acids. CDR3 amino acids: CASSPQRGTDTQYF. In nucleotides, the CDR3 is TGTGCCAGCAGCCCCCAGCGGGGCACAGATACGCAGTATTTT.